Listed here are 30 T cell receptor beta chains from one sample, sequenced in a study of Graves' ophthalmopathy and Graves' hyperthyroidism. Amplification from RNA transcripts yielded the TCR beta CDR3 regions. Second-round multiplex PCR followed a first-round RT-PCR using HTBI primers. TCRdb fed the multiplex PCR reads into MiXCR, producing one record per CDR3 protein. The sample consists of over a million distinct CDR3 sequences, about 38% of them appearing once. Sequencing was performed on peripheral blood or thyroid tissue (not recorded which). All receptors derive from an adult man with Graves' hyperthyroidism.

This clonotype showed up just a few times. The DNA for the CDR3 is TGCAGTGCTAGAGATCTCTCTGGACTAGCGGACTACGAGCAGTACTTC. It encodes CSARDLSGLADYEQYF. The V and J genes are TRBV20-1 and TRBJ2-7, with 10 bases aligning to TRBD2. This CDR3 is 16 amino acids long. V shed 0 bases and J 3 bases; nucleotides not matched to a gene: 8. The germline CDR1 and CDR2 sequences are DFQATT and SNEGSKA (reference sequence).

This clonotype was detected ten times or more. V is TRBV7-9 and J is TRBJ1-5; unclear D gene. The CDR3 is 14 amino acids. V lost 5 bases and J 0 bases, leaving 8 bases between the germline ends. Looked up from germline, CDR1 is SEHNR and CDR2 is FQNEAQ (reference sequence). As DNA, the CDR3 is TGTGCCAGCAGCGGTACTTATAGCAATCAGCCCCAGCATTTT. Translated, it gives CASSGTYSNQPQHF.

Many counts were recorded for this clonotype. The gene calls are TRBV10-2 and TRBJ1-5; perhaps TRBD1 as D (5 bases). Trimming removed 4 bases from V and 4 bases from J, with 11 bases in between. Germline V lookup: CDR1 WSHSY, CDR2 SAAADI. The CDR3 has 14 amino acids. The CDR3 loop is CASSAGRENQPQHF. CDR3 coding DNA: TGCGCCAGCAGTGCAGGGAGAGAGAATCAGCCCCAGCATTTT.

The chain couples TRBV19 to TRBJ2-5; perhaps D is TRBD1 or TRBD2 (6 bases each). Between the trimmed V and J ends, which lost 3 bases and 4 bases, there was a span of 18 bases. The CDR3 contains 16 residues. Germline CDR1 LNHDA, CDR2 SQIVND (reference sequence). The DNA of the CDR3 is TGTGCCAGTAGTATCAACAGGGCGGGAAAGCGAGAGACCCAGTACTTC. It is translated as CASSINRAGKRETQYF.

V gene TRBV5-1 combines with J gene TRBJ2-6, with 7 bases aligning to TRBD1. The germline V gene encodes CDR1 SGHRS and CDR2 YFSETQ. The CDR3 is 17 residues long. The junction had 7 bases not matched to a gene; V was cut back by 4 bases and J by 0 bases. CDR3 residues: CASSQGVSSSGANVLTF. DNA for the CDR3: TGCGCCAGCAGCCAGGGGGTCTCCTCCTCTGGGGCCAACGTCCTGACTTTC.

This rearrangement joins TRBV3-1 to TRBJ2-7; possible D gene TRBD2, 6 bases. Deletions cut 4 bases from V and 3 bases from J, with 10 bases between. The CDR3 sequence is 13 residues long. From germline, CDR1 is LGHDT and CDR2 YNNKEL (reference sequence). The CDR3 DNA reads as TGTGCCAGCAGCCCCGGGAGAGTCTACGAGCAGTACTTC. Amino acids: CASSPGRVYEQYF.

This clonotype was seen at least ten times. The gene calls are TRBV19 and TRBJ1-2, with a tentative D call TRBD1 (6 bases). Germline CDR1 LNHDA, CDR2 SQIVND (reference sequence). Trimming removed 7 bases at V and 7 bases at J, with 19 bases between. The CDR3 length is 14 residues. Here the CDR3 DNA reads TGTGCCAGTAAAACGATCCGGGACAAAGCTGGCTACACCTTC. The encoded protein is CASKTIRDKAGYTF.

This clonotype was detected many times. CDR3 residues: CASSIGSGANVLTF. CDR3 in DNA: TGTGCCAGTAGTATAGGGTCCGGGGCCAACGTCCTGACTTTC. The V call is TRBV19, the J call TRBJ2-6; no definite D call. The CDR3 is made up of 14 amino acids. Germline values: CDR1 LNHDA, CDR2 SQIVND (reference sequence). The V end lost 1 base, the J end lost 4 bases, and 5 bases lay between the germline ends.

V gene TRBV29-1 combines with J gene TRBJ2-3; 11 bases match TRBD2. The V and J ends lost 6 bases and 8 bases, in that order; junction bases with no gene match: 13. Germline V gene lookup returns CDR1 SQVTM and CDR2 ANQGSEA. This CDR3 is 15 amino acids long. This chain's CDR3 is CSVVFGTSGSITQYF. CDR3 nucleotides: TGCAGCGTAGTATTCGGGACTAGCGGCTCGATTACGCAGTATTTT.

The sample holds many counts of this clonotype. This chain links TRBV9 with TRBJ1-2; D may be TRBD1 (5 bases). The germline CDR1 and CDR2 sequences are SGDLS and YYNGEE. Trimming shortened V by 0 bases and J by 3 bases, and 15 bases separated the two germline ends. This CDR3 spans 16 amino acids. Here the CDR3 reads CASSVARWGEDYGYTF. Here the CDR3 DNA reads TGTGCCAGCAGCGTAGCTCGTTGGGGGGAGGACTATGGCTACACCTTC.

The chain links TRBV29-1 to TRBJ2-5; possible D gene TRBD2, 5 bases. Trimming stripped 3 bases from V and 3 bases from J, with 14 bases between. The CDR3 spans 14 residues. CDR1 and CDR2 (germline): SQVTM, ANQGSEA. Here the CDR3 reads CSVDPRPGKETQYF. DNA for the CDR3: TGCAGCGTTGACCCCCGTCCGGGGAAAGAGACCCAGTACTTC.

This clonotype showed up just a few times. The CDR3 does not close with the conserved phenylalanine or tryptophan, likely indicating a read error. The DNA is omitted, as the CDR3 cannot be located on it reliably, and the CDR3 follows TCRdb's listing. V and J are TRBV7-9 and TRBJ1-4; the table's D call of TRBD1 was not tested on the DNA. Germline loops: CDR1 SEHNR, CDR2 FQNEAQ (reference sequence). The CDR3 totals 10 residues, both ends included. CDR3 amino acids: CASSLGGGHL.

The J gene is TRBJ1-3, the V gene TRBV6-6; 7 bases line up with TRBD1. The CDR3 loop spans 14 amino acids. V shed 6 bases, J shed 0 bases, and the junction held 2 bases outside the gene matches. Germline CDR1 is MNHNY and CDR2 is SVGAGI (reference sequence). Here the CDR3 DNA reads TGTGCCAGCAGGGGACAGAGCTCTGGAAACACCATATATTTT. It specifies CASRGQSSGNTIYF.

The gene calls are TRBV20-1 and TRBJ2-5, with D perhaps matching TRBD1 or TRBD2 (5 bases each). Germline loops: CDR1 DFQATT, CDR2 SNEGSKA (reference sequence). The CDR3 covers 14 residues. V was cut by 0 bases and J by 5 bases, with 13 bases left in between. CDR3 region: CSARDPGPLETQYF. In nucleotides, the CDR3 is TGCAGTGCTAGAGATCCGGGGCCCTTGGAGACCCAGTACTTC.

This clonotype has only a few counts. The rearrangement links TRBV7-2 to TRBJ2-7; 8 nucleotides line up with TRBD2. The CDR3 runs 16 residues. Germline CDR1 reads SGHTA; CDR2 reads FQGNSA. V lost 5 bases and J lost 1; bases outside the gene matches: 10. DNA of the CDR3: TGTGCCAGCAGCATCCGGGGGGGTAAGGTATCCTACGAGCAGTACTTC. Its protein is CASSIRGGKVSYEQYF.

This clonotype was recorded at least ten times. Written as DNA, the CDR3 is TGTGCCAGCAGTGAATTTCCAAGCAGGGCCGACCGCTATGGCTACACCTTC. This translates into CASSEFPSRADRYGYTF. The genes are TRBV25-1 and TRBJ1-2; D might be TRBD1 (5 bases). The CDR3 is 17 amino acids. Germline CDR1 reads MGHDK; CDR2 reads SYGVNS. Trimming stripped 1 base from V and 4 bases from J, with 19 bases between.

This rearrangement joins TRBV29-1 to TRBJ2-7; D may correspond to TRBD1 or TRBD2 (5 bases each). CDR3 length: 13 amino acids. The V end lost 4 bases, the J end lost 5 bases, and 15 bases lay between the germline ends. Looked up from germline, CDR1 is SQVTM and CDR2 is ANQGSEA. The chain's CDR3 is CSVAGGTIDEQYF. The DNA for the CDR3 is TGCAGCGTTGCAGGTGGGACGATCGACGAGCAGTACTTC.

In its sample, this clonotype was seen many times. The chain joins TRBV29-1 to TRBJ2-2, with TRBD1 as a possible D gene (6 bases). Trimming shortened V by 2 bases and J by 4 bases, and 11 bases separated the two germline ends. Germline V gene data show CDR1 as SQVTM and CDR2 as ANQGSEA. This CDR3 region has 14 residues. As DNA, the CDR3 is TGCAGCGTTGAAACAGGGTCGTCCACCGGGGAGCTGTTTTTT. It yields the protein CSVETGSSTGELFF.

This clonotype was observed many times. The V gene is TRBV10-3, the J gene TRBJ1-1; 8 nucleotides match TRBD1. CDR3 length equals 17 residues. Trimming removed 0 bases from V and 4 bases from J; junction bases left unmatched: 10. Germline V gene lookup returns CDR1 ENHRY and CDR2 SYGVKD. DNA for the CDR3: TGTGCCATCAGTGAGTCGAGGGGCAGGGGGCTGGGCACTGAAGCTTTCTTT. Amino acid sequence: CAISESRGRGLGTEAFF.

This clonotype was found many times. V gene TRBV29-1 combines with J gene TRBJ1-2, with D maybe TRBD1 (6 bases). This CDR3 is built from 11 residues. The germline CDR1 and CDR2 sequences are SQVTM and ANQGSEA. Deletions cut 7 bases from V and 3 bases from J, with 9 bases between. In DNA, the CDR3 is TGCAGCGCCGGGGGCTACTATGGCTACACCTTC. Protein product: CSAGGYYGYTF.

V is TRBV6-5 and J is TRBJ2-7, with D perhaps being TRBD1 or TRBD2 (5 bases each). In germline, CDR1 is MNHEY, CDR2 SVGAGI. The length of the CDR3 is 13 residues. V lost 6 bases, J lost 3 bases, and 12 bases lay in between. CDR3 sequence reads: CASREGLYYEQYF. The DNA of the CDR3 is TGTGCCAGCAGAGAGGGGTTATACTACGAGCAGTACTTC.

This clonotype appeared many times. This chain links TRBV7-2 with TRBJ2-5; a possible D gene is TRBD2 (5 bases). This CDR3 has 17 amino acids. Germline V lookup: CDR1 SGHTA, CDR2 FQGNSA. V shed 2 bases and J shed 1 base, with 17 bases lying between them. In nucleotides, the CDR3 is TGTGCCAGCAGCTTATCTGCCCCGGCGGCGGGCCAAGAGACCCAGTACTTC. Translated: CASSLSAPAAGQETQYF.

The genes are TRBV10-3 and TRBJ2-7, with 7 bases lining up with TRBD2. CDR3 length equals 14 residues. CDR1 is ENHRY and CDR2 is SYGVKD in the germline V gene. V gave up 5 bases and J gave up 3 bases; unmatched junction bases: 7. Written as DNA, the CDR3 is TGTGCCATCAGTTTCGGGGGGAGGGACTACGAGCAGTACTTC. Translating it yields CAISFGGRDYEQYF.

This clonotype was detected many times. The genes are TRBV11-2 and TRBJ1-5, with 8 bases aligning to TRBD1. There are 14 residues in the CDR3. The V gene end was trimmed by 5 bases and the J gene end by 5 bases; junction bases not matched to a gene: 5. Germline CDR1 is SGHAT and CDR2 is FQNNGV. The CDR3 loop is CASSAGQGYQPQHF. The CDR3 DNA sequence: TGTGCCAGCAGCGCCGGACAGGGCTATCAGCCCCAGCATTTT.

This clonotype was seen repeatedly, ten times or more. At one end the junction does not follow the germline gene, possibly because of a read error. This rearrangement joins TRBV19 to TRBJ1-6; TRBD1 might be the D (6 bases). Germline values: CDR1 LNHDA, CDR2 SQIVND (reference sequence). This CDR3 has 17 amino acids. CDR3 amino acids: CASSRAPTGIADSPLHF. CDR3 nucleotide sequence: TGTGCCAGTAGTAGAGCACCAACAGGGATAGCTGATTCGCCCCTCCACTTT.

The chain has TRBV5-4 and TRBJ2-2; D is possibly TRBD1 (6 bases). Per the germline V gene, CDR1 is SGHNT and CDR2 is YYREEE (reference sequence). With 0 bases removed from V and 4 bases from J, the gap between germline ends came to 10 bases. This CDR3 contains 15 residues. CDR3: CASSLARGVTGELFF. CDR3 nucleotides: TGTGCCAGCAGCTTGGCCAGGGGCGTCACCGGGGAGCTGTTTTTT.

In this sample, this clonotype turned up many times. The chain joins TRBV7-9 to TRBJ2-7; D tentatively reads TRBD1 or TRBD2 (5 bases each). Trimming shortened V by 8 bases and J by 7 bases, and 12 bases separated the two germline ends. The CDR3 loop spans 11 amino acids. The germline V gene encodes CDR1 SEHNR and CDR2 FQNEAQ (reference sequence). CDR3 protein: CASGTDPEQYF. The CDR3 DNA reads TGTGCCAGCGGGACGGACCCTGAGCAGTACTTC.

This clonotype was picked up many times. The V gene is TRBV20-1, the J gene TRBJ1-1; 7 positions agree with TRBD1. The CDR3 has 14 residues. V lost 6 bases and J lost 1; bases outside the gene matches: 8. Germline V lookup: CDR1 DFQATT, CDR2 SNEGSKA (reference sequence). The CDR3: CSAESGTENTEAFF. Here the CDR3 DNA reads TGCAGTGCAGAAAGCGGGACAGAGAACACTGAAGCTTTCTTT.

Concerning this clonotype: Sequence at one end of the junction differs from germline and may be a read error. V is TRBV12-3 or TRBV12-4 and J is TRBJ2-7; D gene unclear. The CDR3 has 11 amino acids. DNA for the CDR3: TGTGCCAGCAGTTTCAGCAGAGAGCGGTACTTC. As protein: CASSFSRERYF.

This clonotype has only a few counts. The DNA for the CDR3 is TGTGCCAGCAGCCAAGGCGCCGGGACACTGAATTCACCCCTCCACTTT. This translates into CASSQGAGTLNSPLHF. The chain joins TRBV3-1 to TRBJ1-6, with TRBD1 as a possible D gene (6 bases). The ends were cut back, 1 base at V and 7 bases at J, with 14 bases in the middle. Germline CDR1 LGHDT, CDR2 YNNKEL (reference sequence). This CDR3 is 16 amino acids long.